Presented here are 15 T cell receptor beta chains from one specimen sequenced in a study of CD8+ T cells in alopecia areata. Reverse transcribed after extraction, RNA yielded cDNA as the sequencing template. Profiled with immunoSEQ multiplex PCR; TCRdb holds only in-frame clones, not every one. The sample holds around 70,000 clones; 29% are singletons and the top ten take 15%. Sample treatment: oral pan-JAK inhibitor, 5-10 mg twice daily. The sample consisted of CD8+ T cells sorted from blood, taken at week 4, from a patient treated with tofacitinib. The origin of the receptors is a human donor with alopecia areata.

This clone occurred many times. This likely stems from a read error, as it lies one base from a far larger clone. The gene calls are TRBV4-2 and TRBJ2-1; no clear D gene. V was clipped by 0 bases and J by 6 bases, with 6 bases between them. The CDR3 sequence is 13 residues long. Per germline, CDR1 LGHNA and CDR2 YNFKEQ. CDR3 in amino acids: CASSQEGSNEQFF. The CDR3 region has the DNA TGTGCCAGCAGCCAAGAGGGTTCCAATGAGCAGTTCTTC.

This chain uses TRBV29-1 with TRBJ1-1; D is perhaps TRBD1 (5 bases). Per the germline V gene, CDR1 is SQVTM and CDR2 is ANQGSEA. The CDR3 spans 11 residues. The germline V and J ends were trimmed by 4 bases and 8 bases, with 11 bases remaining between them. CDR3 sequence (DNA): TGCAGCGTTGGGGGCCCTCAAGAAGCTTTCTTT. It translates to CSVGGPQEAFF.

This sequence joins TRBV29-1 and TRBJ2-7, with TRBD2 matching over 12 bases. The CDR3 runs to 14 residues. Germline V gene lookup returns CDR1 SQVTM and CDR2 ANQGSEA. V was clipped by 7 bases and J by 0 bases; unmatched bases: 4. In nucleotides, the CDR3 is TGCAGCGCTGCGACTAGCGGGAGCTCCTACGAGCAGTACTTC. This sequence encodes CSAATSGSSYEQYF.

The chain is built from TRBV5-1 and TRBJ2-3; no reliable D call. Trimming removed 0 bases from V and 0 bases from J, with 14 bases in between. The CDR3 covers 17 residues. Per the germline V gene, CDR1 is SGHRS and CDR2 is YFSETQ. CDR3 region: CASSLESWRRSTDTQYF. The CDR3, as DNA: TGCGCCAGCAGCTTGGAATCGTGGCGGAGAAGCACAGATACGCAGTATTTT.

The chain couples TRBV29-1 to TRBJ2-2, with D unclear. Germline-derived CDR1 and CDR2 are SQVTM and ANQGSEA. Trimming removed 5 bases from V and 0 bases from J, with 1 base in between. The CDR3 extends over 11 amino acids. The chain's CDR3 is CSVPNTGELFF. DNA of the CDR3: TGCAGCGTTCCGAACACCGGGGAGCTGTTTTTT.

The chain couples TRBV10-3 to TRBJ2-7, with TRBD2 matching over 11 bases. Trimming cost V 10 bases and J 3 bases; bases outside gene matches: 5. This CDR3 has 13 residues. Germline loops: CDR1 ENHRY, CDR2 SYGVKD. CDR3 in amino acids: CATQTSGNYEQYF. In DNA form, the CDR3 reads TGTGCCACCCAGACTAGCGGGAACTACGAGCAGTACTTC.

This clone was picked up a small number of times. The chain joins TRBV7-2 to TRBJ2-3; 13 bases map to TRBD2. V gave up 4 bases and J gave up 4 bases; unmatched junction bases: 2. The CDR3 loop spans 15 amino acids. Germline assignment: CDR1 SGHTA and CDR2 FQGNSA. DNA of the CDR3: TGTGCCAGCAGCTCACTAGCGGGAGGGCCAGATACGCAGTATTTT. It encodes CASSSLAGGPDTQYF.

This clone was recorded a few times. The chain couples TRBV6-6 to TRBJ2-3, with D unresolved. V lost 6 bases and J lost 1, with 5 bases in between. The germline CDR1 and CDR2 sequences are MNHNY and SVGAGI (reference sequence). This CDR3 spans 12 amino acids. CDR3 sequence: CASRRGTDTQYF. CDR3 DNA sequence: TGTGCCAGCAGGCGAGGCACAGATACGCAGTATTTT.

This clone was picked up a small number of times. CDR3 loop: CASSPSAGWETQYF. CDR3 coding DNA: TGCGCCAGCAGCCCCTCGGCGGGGTGGGAGACCCAGTACTTC. This chain uses TRBV4-3 with TRBJ2-5; a possible D gene is TRBD2 (6 bases). Germline V gives CDR1 LGHNA, CDR2 YSLEER. Trimming removed 4 bases at V and 5 bases at J, with 14 bases between. This CDR3 has 14 amino acids.

Only a few counts were recorded for this clone. V usage is TRBV11-2 and J usage is TRBJ1-5; D call uncertain. This CDR3 has 15 amino acids. V lost 4 bases and J lost 3, with 13 bases in between. Germline V gives CDR1 SGHAT, CDR2 FQNNGV. The CDR3 loop reads CASSSSEGINQPQHF. The CDR3 nucleotides are TGTGCCAGCAGCTCCTCGGAGGGTATCAATCAGCCCCAGCATTTT.

This clone has just a few counts. This chain uses TRBV11-2 with TRBJ2-1, with 7 bases that match TRBD2. CDR1 SGHAT and CDR2 FQNNGV come from the germline V gene. The junction had 6 bases not matched to a gene; V was cut back by 5 bases and J by 2 bases. The CDR3 is made up of 15 amino acids. The CDR3 is CASSPGGLAYNEQFF. The CDR3 nucleotides are TGTGCCAGCAGCCCCGGTGGACTAGCCTACAATGAGCAGTTCTTC.

The chain recombines TRBV19 with TRBJ1-5; D remains ambiguous. Trimming shortened V by 3 bases and J by 11 bases, and 14 bases separated the two germline ends. The germline gives CDR1 LNHDA, CDR2 SQIVND (reference sequence). CDR3 length equals 13 residues. The CDR3 DNA follows: TGTGCCAGTAGTATCCGGCAGGAAATAGCCCAGCATTTT. It specifies CASSIRQEIAQHF.

Only a few counts were recorded for this clone. This chain links TRBV29-1 with TRBJ2-7; TRBD2 aligns across 10 bases. The ends lost 0 bases at V and 5 bases at J; junction bases unmatched: 10. This CDR3 spans 16 amino acids. Germline CDR1 and CDR2: SQVTM and ANQGSEA. The CDR3 region has the DNA TGCAGCGTTGAAGATCTCACTAGCGGGATCTCGCACGAGCAGTACTTC. The encoded protein is CSVEDLTSGISHEQYF.

The chain has TRBV5-4 and TRBJ2-1; D is unclear. V dropped 3 bases and J dropped 6 bases, with 10 bases sitting between them. Germline CDR1 reads SGHNT; CDR2 reads YYREEE (reference sequence). The CDR3 is 13 amino acids. The CDR3 loop is CASSSFSPNEQFF. DNA for the CDR3: TGTGCCAGCAGCTCCTTTAGCCCCAATGAGCAGTTCTTC.

About this clone: At one boundary the junction diverges from the germline segment, which might be a read error. The V and J genes are TRBV4-1 and TRBJ2-1; D possibly matches TRBD1 or TRBD2 (5 bases each). Germline V gene sequence: CDR1 MGHRA, CDR2 YSYEKL. The CDR3 spans 12 residues. The CDR3 spells CASSSGPPEQFF. The CDR3 DNA is TGTGCCAGCAGCTCGGGGCCCCCAGAGCAGTTCTTC.